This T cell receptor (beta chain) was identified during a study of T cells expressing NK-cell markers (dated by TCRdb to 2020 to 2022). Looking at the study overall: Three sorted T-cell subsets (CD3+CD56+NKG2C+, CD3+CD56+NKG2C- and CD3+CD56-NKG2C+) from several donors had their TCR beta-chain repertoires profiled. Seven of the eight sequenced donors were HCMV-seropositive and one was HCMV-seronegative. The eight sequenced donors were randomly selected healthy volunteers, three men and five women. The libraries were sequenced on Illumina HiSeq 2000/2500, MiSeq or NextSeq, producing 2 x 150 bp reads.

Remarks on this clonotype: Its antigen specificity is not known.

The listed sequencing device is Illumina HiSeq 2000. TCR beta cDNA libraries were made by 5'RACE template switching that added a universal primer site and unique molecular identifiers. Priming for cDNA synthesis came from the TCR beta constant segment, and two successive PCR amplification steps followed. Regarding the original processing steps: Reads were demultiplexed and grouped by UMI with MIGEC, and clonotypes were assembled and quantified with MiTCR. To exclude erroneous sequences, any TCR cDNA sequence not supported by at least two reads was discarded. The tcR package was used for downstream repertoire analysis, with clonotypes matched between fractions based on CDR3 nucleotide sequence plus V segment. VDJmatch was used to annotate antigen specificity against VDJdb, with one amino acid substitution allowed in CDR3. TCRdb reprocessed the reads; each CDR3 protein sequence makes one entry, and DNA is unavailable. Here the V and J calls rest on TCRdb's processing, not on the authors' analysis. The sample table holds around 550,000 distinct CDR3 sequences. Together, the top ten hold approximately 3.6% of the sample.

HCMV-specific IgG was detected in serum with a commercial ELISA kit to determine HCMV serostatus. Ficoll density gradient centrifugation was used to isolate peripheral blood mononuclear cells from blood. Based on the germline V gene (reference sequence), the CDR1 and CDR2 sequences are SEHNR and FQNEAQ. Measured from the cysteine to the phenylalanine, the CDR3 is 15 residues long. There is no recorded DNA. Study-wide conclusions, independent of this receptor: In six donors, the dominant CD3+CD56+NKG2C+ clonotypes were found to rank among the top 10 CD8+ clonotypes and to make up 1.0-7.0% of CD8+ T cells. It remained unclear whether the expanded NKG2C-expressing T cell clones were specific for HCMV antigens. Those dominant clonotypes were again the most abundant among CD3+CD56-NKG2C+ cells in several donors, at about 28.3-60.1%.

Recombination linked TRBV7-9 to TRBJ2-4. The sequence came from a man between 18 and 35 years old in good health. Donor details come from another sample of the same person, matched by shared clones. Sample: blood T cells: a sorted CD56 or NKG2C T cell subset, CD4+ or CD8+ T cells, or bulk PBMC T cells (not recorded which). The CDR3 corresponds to CASSAVELAKNIQYF.